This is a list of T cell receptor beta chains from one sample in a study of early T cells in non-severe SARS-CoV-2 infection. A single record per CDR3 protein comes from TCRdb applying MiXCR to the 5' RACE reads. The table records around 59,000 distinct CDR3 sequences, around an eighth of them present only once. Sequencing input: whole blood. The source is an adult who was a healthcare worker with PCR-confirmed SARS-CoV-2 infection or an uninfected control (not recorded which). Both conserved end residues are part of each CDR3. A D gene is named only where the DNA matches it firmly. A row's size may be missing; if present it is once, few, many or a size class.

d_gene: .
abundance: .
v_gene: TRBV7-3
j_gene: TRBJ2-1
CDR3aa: CASSTSGNEQFF
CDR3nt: TGTGCCAGCAGCACGAGCGGCAATGAGCAGTTCTTC

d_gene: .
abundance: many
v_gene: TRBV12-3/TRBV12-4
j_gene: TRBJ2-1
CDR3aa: CASSPQDREDNEQFF
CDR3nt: TGTGCCAGCAGTCCACAAGACAGGGAGGACAATGAGCAGTTCTTC

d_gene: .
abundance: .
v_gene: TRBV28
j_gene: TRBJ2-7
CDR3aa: CASSPGHGGRQEQYF
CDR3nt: TGTGCCAGCAGTCCCGGACACGGGGGGCGGCAGGAGCAGTACTTC

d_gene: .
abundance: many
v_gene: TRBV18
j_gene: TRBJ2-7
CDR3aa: CASSPPDGRPYEQYF
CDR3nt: TGTGCCAGCTCACCACCAGACGGGCGCCCCTACGAGCAGTACTTC

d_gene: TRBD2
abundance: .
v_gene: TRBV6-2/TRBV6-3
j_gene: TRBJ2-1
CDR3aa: CASGTGTSGVYNEQFF
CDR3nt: TGTGCCAGCGGTACCGGGACTAGCGGGGTTTACAATGAGCAGTTCTTC

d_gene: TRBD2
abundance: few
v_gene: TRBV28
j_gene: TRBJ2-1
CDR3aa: CASSLWTSGRGNEQFF
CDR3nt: TGTGCCAGCAGTTTATGGACTAGCGGGAGGGGCAATGAGCAGTTCTTC

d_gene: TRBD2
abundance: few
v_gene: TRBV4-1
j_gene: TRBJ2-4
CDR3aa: CASSPQAGLAKNIQYF
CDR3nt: TGCGCCAGCTCCCCCCAAGCGGGATTAGCCAAAAACATTCAGTACTTC

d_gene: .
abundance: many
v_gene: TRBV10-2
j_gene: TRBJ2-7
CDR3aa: CASSAGGLDEQYF
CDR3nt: TGCGCCAGCAGCGCTGGGGGGCTCGACGAGCAGTACTTC

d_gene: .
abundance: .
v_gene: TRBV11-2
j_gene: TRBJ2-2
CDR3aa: CASSLLASNTGELFF
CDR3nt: TGTGCCAGCAGCTTACTAGCGAGCAACACCGGGGAGCTGTTTTTT

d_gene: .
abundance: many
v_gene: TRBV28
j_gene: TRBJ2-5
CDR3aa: CASSFYQETQYF
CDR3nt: TGTGCCAGCAGTTTTTACCAAGAGACCCAGTACTTC

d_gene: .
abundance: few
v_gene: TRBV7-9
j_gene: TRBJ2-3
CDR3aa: CASTPQGSTDTQYF
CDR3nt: TGTGCCAGCACCCCGCAGGGGAGCACAGATACGCAGTATTTT

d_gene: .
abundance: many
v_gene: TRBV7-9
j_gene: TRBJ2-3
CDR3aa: CASRYSEDTQYF
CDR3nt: TGTGCCAGCAGGTATAGCGAAGATACGCAGTATTTT

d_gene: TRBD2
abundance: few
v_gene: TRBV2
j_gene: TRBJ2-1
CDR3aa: CASSGLAGAHEQFF
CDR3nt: TGTGCCAGCTCGGGACTAGCGGGAGCCCATGAGCAGTTCTTC

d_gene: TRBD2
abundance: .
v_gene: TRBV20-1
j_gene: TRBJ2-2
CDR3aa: CSARRLVGAGGPSGELFF
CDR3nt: TGCAGTGCTAGGAGACTAGTGGGAGCGGGAGGCCCAAGCGGGGAGCTGTTTTTT

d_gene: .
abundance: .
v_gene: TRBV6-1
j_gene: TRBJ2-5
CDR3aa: CASRAGTGETQYF
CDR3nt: TGTGCCAGCAGAGCCGGGACCGGCGAGACCCAGTACTTC

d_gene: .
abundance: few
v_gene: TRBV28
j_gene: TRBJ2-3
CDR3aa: CASSWRDTQYF
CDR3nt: TGTGCCAGCAGTTGGCGAGATACGCAGTATTTT

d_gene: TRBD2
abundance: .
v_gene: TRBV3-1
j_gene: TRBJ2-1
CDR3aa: CASSRNPAGGNNEQFF
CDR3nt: TGTGCCAGCAGCCGTAACCCGGCGGGAGGTAACAATGAGCAGTTCTTC

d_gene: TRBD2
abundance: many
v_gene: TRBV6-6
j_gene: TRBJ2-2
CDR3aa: CASRQAGVGGELFF
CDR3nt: TGTGCCAGCAGACAAGCGGGAGTAGGAGGGGAGCTGTTTTTT

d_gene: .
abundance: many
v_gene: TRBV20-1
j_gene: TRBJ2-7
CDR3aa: CSASAASDREQYF
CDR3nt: TGCAGTGCTAGTGCGGCGTCTGACAGGGAGCAGTACTTC

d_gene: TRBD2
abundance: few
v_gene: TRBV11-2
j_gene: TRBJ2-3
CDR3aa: CASSIAAGVGTDTQYF
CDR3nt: TGTGCCAGCAGCATCGCGGCGGGAGTTGGCACAGATACGCAGTATTTT

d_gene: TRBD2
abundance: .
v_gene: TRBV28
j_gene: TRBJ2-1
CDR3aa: CASSTSALYNEQFF
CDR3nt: TGTGCCAGCAGCACTAGCGCTCTCTACAATGAGCAGTTCTTC

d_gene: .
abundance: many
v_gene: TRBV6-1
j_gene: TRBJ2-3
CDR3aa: CASSEQQGFGTDTQYF
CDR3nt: TGTGCCAGCAGTGAGCAACAGGGATTTGGCACAGATACGCAGTATTTT

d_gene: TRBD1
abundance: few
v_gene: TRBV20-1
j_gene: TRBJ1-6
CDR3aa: CSATRQGAWSPLHF
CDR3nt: TGCAGTGCTACCCGACAGGGGGCTTGGTCACCCCTCCACTTT

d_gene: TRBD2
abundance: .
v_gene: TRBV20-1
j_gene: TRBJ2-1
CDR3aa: CSARDRGTSPNEQFF
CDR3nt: TGCAGTGCTAGAGATCGGGGGACTAGTCCAAATGAGCAGTTCTTC

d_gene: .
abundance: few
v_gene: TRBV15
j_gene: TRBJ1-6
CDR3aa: CATSPSVGVNSPLHF
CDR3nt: TGTGCCACCAGCCCCTCAGTCGGCGTTAATTCACCCCTCCACTTT

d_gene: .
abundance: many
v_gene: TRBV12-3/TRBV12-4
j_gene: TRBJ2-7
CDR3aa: CASSPGVYEQYF
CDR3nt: TGTGCCAGCAGTCCTGGGGTGTACGAGCAGTACTTC

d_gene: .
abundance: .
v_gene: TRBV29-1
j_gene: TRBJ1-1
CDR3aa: CSVPMNTEAFF
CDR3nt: TGCAGCGTTCCGATGAACACTGAAGCTTTCTTT

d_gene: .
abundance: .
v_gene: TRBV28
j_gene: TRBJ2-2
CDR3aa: CASSFKAPGELFF
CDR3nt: TGTGCCAGCAGTTTTAAGGCGCCCGGGGAGCTGTTTTTT

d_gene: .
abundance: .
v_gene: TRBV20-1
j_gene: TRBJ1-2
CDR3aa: CSARIREGKVSSNYGYTF
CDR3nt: TGCAGTGCTAGAATACGGGAGGGAAAAGTCTCCTCTAACTATGGCTACACCTTC

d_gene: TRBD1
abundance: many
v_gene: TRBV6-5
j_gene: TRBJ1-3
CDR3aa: CASSRDRASGNTIYF
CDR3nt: TGTGCCAGCAGTAGGGACAGGGCCTCTGGAAACACCATATATTTT